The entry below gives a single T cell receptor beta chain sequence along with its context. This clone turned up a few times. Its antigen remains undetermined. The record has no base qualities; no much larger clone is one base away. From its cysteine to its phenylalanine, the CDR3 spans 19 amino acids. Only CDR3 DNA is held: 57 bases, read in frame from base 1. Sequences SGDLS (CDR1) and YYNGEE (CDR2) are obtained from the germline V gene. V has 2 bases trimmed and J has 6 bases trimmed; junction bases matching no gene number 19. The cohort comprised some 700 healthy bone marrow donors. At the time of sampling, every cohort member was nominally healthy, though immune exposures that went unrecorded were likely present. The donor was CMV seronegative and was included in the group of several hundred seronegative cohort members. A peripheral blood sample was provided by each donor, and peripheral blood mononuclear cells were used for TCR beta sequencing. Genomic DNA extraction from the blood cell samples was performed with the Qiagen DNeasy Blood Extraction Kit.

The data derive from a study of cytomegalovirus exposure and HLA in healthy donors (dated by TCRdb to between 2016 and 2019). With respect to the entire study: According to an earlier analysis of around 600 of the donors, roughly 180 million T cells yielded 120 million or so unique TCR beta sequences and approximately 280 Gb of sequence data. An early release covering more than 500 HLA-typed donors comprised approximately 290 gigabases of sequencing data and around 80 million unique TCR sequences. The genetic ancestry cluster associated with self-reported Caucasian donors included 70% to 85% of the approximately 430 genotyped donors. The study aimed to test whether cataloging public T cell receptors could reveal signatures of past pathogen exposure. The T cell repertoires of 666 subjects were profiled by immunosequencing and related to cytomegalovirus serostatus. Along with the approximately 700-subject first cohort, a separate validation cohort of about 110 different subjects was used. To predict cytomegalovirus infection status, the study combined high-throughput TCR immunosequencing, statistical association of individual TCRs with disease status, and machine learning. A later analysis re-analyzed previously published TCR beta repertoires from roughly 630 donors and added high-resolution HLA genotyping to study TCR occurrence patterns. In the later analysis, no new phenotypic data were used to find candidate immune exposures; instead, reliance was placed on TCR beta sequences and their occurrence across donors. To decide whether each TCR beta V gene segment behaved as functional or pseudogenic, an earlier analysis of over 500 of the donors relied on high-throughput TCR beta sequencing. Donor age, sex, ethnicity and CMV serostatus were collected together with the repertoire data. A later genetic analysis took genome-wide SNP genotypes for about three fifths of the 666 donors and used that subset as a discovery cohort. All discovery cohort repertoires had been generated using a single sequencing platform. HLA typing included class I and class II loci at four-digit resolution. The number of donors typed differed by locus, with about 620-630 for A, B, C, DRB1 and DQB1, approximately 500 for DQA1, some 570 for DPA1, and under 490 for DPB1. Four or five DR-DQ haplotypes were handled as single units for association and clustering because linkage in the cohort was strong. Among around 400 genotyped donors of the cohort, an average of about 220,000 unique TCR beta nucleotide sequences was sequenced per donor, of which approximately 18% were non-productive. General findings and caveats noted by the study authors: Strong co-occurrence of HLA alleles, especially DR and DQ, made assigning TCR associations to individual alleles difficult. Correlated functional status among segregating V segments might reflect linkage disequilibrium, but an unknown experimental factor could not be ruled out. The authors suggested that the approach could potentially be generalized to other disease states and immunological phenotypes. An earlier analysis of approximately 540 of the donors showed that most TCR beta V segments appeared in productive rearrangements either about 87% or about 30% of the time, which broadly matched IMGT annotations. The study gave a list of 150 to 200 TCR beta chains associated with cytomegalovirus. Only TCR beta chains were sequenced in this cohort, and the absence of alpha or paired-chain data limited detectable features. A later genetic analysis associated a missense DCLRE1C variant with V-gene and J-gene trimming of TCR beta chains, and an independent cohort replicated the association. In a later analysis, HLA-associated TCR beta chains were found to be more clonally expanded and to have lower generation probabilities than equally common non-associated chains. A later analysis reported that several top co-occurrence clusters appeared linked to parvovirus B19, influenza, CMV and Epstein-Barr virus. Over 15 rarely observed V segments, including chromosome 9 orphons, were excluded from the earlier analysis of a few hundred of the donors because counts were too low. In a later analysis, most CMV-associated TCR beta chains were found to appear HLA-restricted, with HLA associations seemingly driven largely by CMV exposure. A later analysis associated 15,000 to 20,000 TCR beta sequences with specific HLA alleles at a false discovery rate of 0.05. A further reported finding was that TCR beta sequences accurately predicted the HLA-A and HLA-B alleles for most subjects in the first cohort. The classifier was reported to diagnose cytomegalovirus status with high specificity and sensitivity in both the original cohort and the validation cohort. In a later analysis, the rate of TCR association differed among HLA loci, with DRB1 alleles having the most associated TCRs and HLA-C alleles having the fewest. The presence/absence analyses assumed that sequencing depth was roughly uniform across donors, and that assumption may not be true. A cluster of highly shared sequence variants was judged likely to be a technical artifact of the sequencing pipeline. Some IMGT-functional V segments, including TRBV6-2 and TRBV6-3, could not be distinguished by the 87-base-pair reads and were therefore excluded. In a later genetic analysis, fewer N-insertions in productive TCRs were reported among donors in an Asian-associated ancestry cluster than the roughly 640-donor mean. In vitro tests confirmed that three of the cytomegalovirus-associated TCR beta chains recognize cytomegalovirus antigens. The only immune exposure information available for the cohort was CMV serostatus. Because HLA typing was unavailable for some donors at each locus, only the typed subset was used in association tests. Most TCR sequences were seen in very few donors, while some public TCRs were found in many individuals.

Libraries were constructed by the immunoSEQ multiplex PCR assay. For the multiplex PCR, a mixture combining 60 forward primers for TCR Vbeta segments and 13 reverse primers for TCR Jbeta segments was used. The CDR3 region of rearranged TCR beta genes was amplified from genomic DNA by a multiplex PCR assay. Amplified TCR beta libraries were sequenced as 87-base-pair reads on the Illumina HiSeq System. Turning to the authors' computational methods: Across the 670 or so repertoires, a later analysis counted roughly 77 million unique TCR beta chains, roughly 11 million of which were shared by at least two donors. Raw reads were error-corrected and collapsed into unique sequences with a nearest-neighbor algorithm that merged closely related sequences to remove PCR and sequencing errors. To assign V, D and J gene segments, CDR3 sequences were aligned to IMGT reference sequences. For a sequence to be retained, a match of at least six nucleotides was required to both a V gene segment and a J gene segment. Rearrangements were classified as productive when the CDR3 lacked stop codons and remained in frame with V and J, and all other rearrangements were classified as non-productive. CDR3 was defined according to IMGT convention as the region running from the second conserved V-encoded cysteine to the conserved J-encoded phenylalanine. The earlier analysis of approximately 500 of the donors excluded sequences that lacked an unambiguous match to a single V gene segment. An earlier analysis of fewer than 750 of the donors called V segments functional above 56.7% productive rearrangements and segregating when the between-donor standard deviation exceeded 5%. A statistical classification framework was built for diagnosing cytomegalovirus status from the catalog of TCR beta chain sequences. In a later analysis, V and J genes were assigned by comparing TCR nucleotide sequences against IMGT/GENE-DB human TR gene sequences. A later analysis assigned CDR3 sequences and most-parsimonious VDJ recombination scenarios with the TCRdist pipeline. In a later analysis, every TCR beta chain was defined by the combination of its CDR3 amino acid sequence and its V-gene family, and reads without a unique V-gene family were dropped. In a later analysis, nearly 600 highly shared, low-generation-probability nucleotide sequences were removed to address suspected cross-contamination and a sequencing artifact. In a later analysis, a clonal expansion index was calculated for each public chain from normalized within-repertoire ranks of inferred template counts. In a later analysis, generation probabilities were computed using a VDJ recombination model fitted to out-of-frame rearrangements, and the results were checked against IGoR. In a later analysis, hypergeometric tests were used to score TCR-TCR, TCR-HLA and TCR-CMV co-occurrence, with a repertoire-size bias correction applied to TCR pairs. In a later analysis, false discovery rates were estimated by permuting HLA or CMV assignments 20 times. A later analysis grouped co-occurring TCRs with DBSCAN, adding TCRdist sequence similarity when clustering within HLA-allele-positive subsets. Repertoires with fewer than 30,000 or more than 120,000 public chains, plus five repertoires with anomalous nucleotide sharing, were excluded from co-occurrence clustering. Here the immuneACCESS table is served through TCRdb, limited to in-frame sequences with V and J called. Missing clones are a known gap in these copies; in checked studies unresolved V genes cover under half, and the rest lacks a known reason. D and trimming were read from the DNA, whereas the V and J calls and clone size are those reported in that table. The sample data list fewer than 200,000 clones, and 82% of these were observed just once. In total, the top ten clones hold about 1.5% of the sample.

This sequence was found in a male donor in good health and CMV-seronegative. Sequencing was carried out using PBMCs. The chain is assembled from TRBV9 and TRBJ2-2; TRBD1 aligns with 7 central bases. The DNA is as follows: TGTGCCAGCAGCGTGTCAGGGCTGTTGACAGGGAGTAGATCCGGGGAGCTGTTTTTT. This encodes CASSVSGLLTGSRSGELFF.